This TCR beta chain came from a study of T cells in Graves' hyperthyroidism and ophthalmopathy. Uncontrolled infection, other autoimmune disease, pregnancy or lactation excluded patients. The CDR3 runs to 13 residues. V dropped 6 bases and J dropped 4; count of bases not matched to a gene: 3. Germline-derived CDR1 and CDR2 are KGHSH and LQKENI. There were TCR beta CDR3 regions amplified from RNA transcripts. HTBI primers drove first-round RT-PCR of the TCR CDR3. TCRdb redid the calling of the multiplex PCR reads with MiXCR, one entry per CDR3 protein. The table has about 720,000 distinct CDR3 sequences, about a sixth seen once. A word on this clonotype: Its antigen is not known.

Study findings and constraints: The model anticipated ophthalmopathy a median about six months pre-onset. Ophthalmopathy stood apart from stable hyperthyroidism in a 13 V-J model.

Sequenced: blood. V gene TRBV18 combines with J gene TRBJ2-4; 7 bases match TRBD1. The sequence was collected from a man aged 18 to 30 with Graves' hyperthyroidism. CDR3 loop: CASSLGQKNIQYF. The CDR3, as DNA: TGTGCCAGCTCCCTGGGACAGAAAAACATTCAGTACTTC.